The TCR beta chain under discussion was sequenced for a study of technical replicates of blood from a few donors. The table came from immunoSEQ multiplex PCR; TCRdb's copy has only in-frame clones and leaves some out. The sample lists under 100,000 clones, 80% to 90% occurring once. The V gene's germline CDR1 is LGHNA and CDR2 YSLEER. The germline V and J ends were trimmed by 4 bases and 0 bases, with 7 bases remaining between them. The CDR3 is 14 residues long. This rearrangement joins TRBV4-3 to TRBJ1-3; TRBD1 might be the D (5 bases). The sequence derives from a human donor in good health. Some clones in this sample may be carry-over from other donors' samples. The source material was PBMCs. The CDR3 DNA follows: TGCGCCAGCAGCCGGGGCAGCTCTGGAAACACCATATATTTT. Amino acid sequence: CASSRGSSGNTIYF.